The 17 T cell receptor beta chains below were found in one sample sequenced in a study of OX40 agonist ivuxolimab in advanced cancers. The receptor library was made with the immunoSEQ multiplex PCR assay. TCRdb carries this immuneACCESS record with in-frame sequences only. Its versions omit some clonotypes, under half of them owing to an unresolved V gene in the studies checked, with the rest unexplained. The sample contains over 80,000 clones, approximately 90% of them found a single time. The top ten hold 0.25% to 0.35% of the sample. The sequencing here drew on CD4+ or CD8+ T cells sorted from blood, taken in a trial of the OX40 agonist ivuxolimab. The receptors shown here come from an adult with an advanced solid tumor such as melanoma, head and neck, liver or kidney cancer.

This chain links TRBV19 with TRBJ1-5, with D uncertain. CDR3 length equals 12 residues. Germline V gene sequence: CDR1 LNHDA, CDR2 SQIVND (reference sequence). Trimming removed 4 bases from V and 4 bases from J, with 5 bases in between. The CDR3 DNA is TGTGCCAGTAGTACGGGGAATCAGCCCCAGCATTTT. It yields the protein CASSTGNQPQHF.

This chain links TRBV28 with TRBJ2-7, with 11 bases identical to TRBD1. Germline assignment: CDR1 MDHEN and CDR2 SYDVKM. V trimming: 5 bases; J trimming: 6 bases; junction bases outside the gene matches: 6. CDR3 length: 14 residues. For the CDR3, the DNA is TGTGCCAGCAGTACCGGACAGGGGGCGGGCGAGCAGTACTTC. This gives the protein CASSTGQGAGEQYF.

The J gene is TRBJ1-5, the V gene TRBV6-5; the D is unclear. The CDR3 extends over 13 amino acids. The V and J ends lost 5 bases and 9 bases respectively, with 14 bases between them. Germline CDR1 is MNHEY and CDR2 is SVGAGI. The chain's CDR3 is CASSRVNSGPQHF. Written as DNA, the CDR3 is TGTGCCAGCAGTAGGGTTAATAGCGGGCCCCAGCATTTT.

Here the CDR3 DNA reads TGTGCCAGCAGCTTAAGGCCAGCGATTTTAGGGCACAATGAGCAGTTCTTC. It translates to CASSLRPAILGHNEQFF. The V gene is TRBV11-3, the J gene TRBJ2-1; D uncertain. Trimming removed 2 bases at V and 5 bases at J, with 19 bases between. Germline V lookup: CDR1 SGHNT, CDR2 YENEEA. The CDR3 runs to 17 residues.

The CDR3 sequence: CASSPNRGSRANYGYTF. The CDR3 coding sequence is TGTGCCAGCTCACCTAACAGGGGATCCCGAGCTAACTATGGCTACACCTTC. The chain has TRBV18 and TRBJ1-2; 7 nucleotides agree with TRBD1. Looked up from germline, CDR1 is KGHSH and CDR2 is LQKENI. Trimming at V came to 3 bases and at J to 0 bases, leaving 10 bases not matched to a gene. CDR3 length: 17 amino acids.

The J gene is TRBJ2-5, the V gene TRBV12-5; TRBD2 aligns across 14 bases. The V and J ends lost 5 bases and 5 bases, in that order; junction bases with no gene match: 4. Germline CDR1 is LGHNT and CDR2 is FRNRAP. The CDR3 has 15 residues. CDR3 DNA: TGTGCTAGTGGTACGGGACTAGCGGGAGTTGAGACCCAGTACTTC. Amino acids: CASGTGLAGVETQYF. Drawing the rest from reference TRBV12-5 and TRBJ2-5, the complete variable domain is DARVTQTPRHKVTEMGQEVTMRCQPILGHNTVFWYRQTMMQGLELLAYFRNRAPLDDSGMPKDRFSAEMPDATLATLKIQPSEPRDSAVYFCASGTGLAGVETQYFGPGTRLLVL.

This chain uses TRBV10-1 with TRBJ2-7; unclear D gene. Deletions cut 3 bases from V and 1 base from J, with 10 bases between. Germline lookup yields CDR1 WNHNN and CDR2 SYGVQD (reference sequence). This CDR3 spans 14 amino acids. The CDR3 spells CASSDYSTSYEQYF. The DNA for the CDR3 is TGCGCCAGCAGTGACTATAGCACTTCCTACGAGCAGTACTTC.

The rearrangement links TRBV10-2 to TRBJ2-5, with 7 bases fitting TRBD1. The DNA end is more similar to TRBJ2-7, so the J call may be wrong. The germline V gene encodes CDR1 WSHSY and CDR2 SAAADI. This CDR3 comprises 15 residues. The CDR3 region has the DNA TGCGCCAGCAGTGAATGGGACAGTAACTCCTACGAGCAGTACTTC. It is translated as CASSEWDSNSYEQYF.

The rearrangement links TRBV5-5 to TRBJ1-1; D gene uncertain. From germline, CDR1 is SGHKS and CDR2 YYEKEE (reference sequence). The length of the CDR3 is 13 residues. V lost 5 bases to trimming and J lost 10 bases, with 18 bases between them. The CDR3 reads CASRLPAQTGAFF. DNA of the CDR3: TGTGCCAGCAGATTACCCGCGCAAACGGGAGCTTTCTTT.

The V gene is TRBV4-2, the J gene TRBJ2-3; a weak D match, TRBD2 (6 bases). In germline, CDR1 is LGHNA, CDR2 YNFKEQ. This CDR3 has 16 residues. V was cut by 3 bases and J by 2 bases, with 15 bases left in between. The CDR3 sequence: CASSQTGGTPTDTQYF. The CDR3 DNA reads as TGTGCCAGCAGCCAGACGGGCGGGACCCCCACAGATACGCAGTATTTT.

The chain joins TRBV6-5 to TRBJ1-1, with D unclear. Germline values: CDR1 MNHEY, CDR2 SVGAGI. The germline V and J ends were trimmed by 7 bases and 1 base, with 13 bases remaining between them. There are 14 residues in the CDR3. This CDR3 reads CASTQREGNTEAFF. The CDR3 DNA sequence: TGTGCCAGCACCCAAAGGGAAGGGAACACTGAAGCTTTCTTT.

The chain uses TRBV5-1 and TRBJ2-2; TRBD1 matches at 9 bases. J lost 1 base, V lost 4 bases, and 5 bases had no gene match. The CDR3 is 16 residues long. Germline V CDR1 and CDR2: SGHRS, YFSETQ. CDR3 loop: CASSKQGAMNTGELFF. CDR3 coding DNA: TGCGCCAGCAGCAAACAGGGGGCGATGAACACCGGGGAGCTGTTTTTT.

This clone has only one observation. The chain couples TRBV28 to TRBJ2-3; a weak D match, TRBD2 (13 bases). Per germline, CDR1 MDHEN and CDR2 SYDVKM. V was pared by 5 bases and J by 0 bases, with 30 bases between. The CDR3 sequence is 21 residues long. The CDR3 region has the DNA TGTGCCAGCAGTACGGGGACAGGGGGCGGACTAGCGGGAGTGAGCACAGATACGCAGTATTTT. It codes for CASSTGTGGGLAGVSTDTQYF. The complete variable domain, with remaining parts taken from reference TRBV28 and TRBJ2-3, reads DVKVTQSSRYLVKRTGEKVFLECVQDMDHENMFWYRQDPGLGLRLIYFSYDVKMKEKGDIPEGYSVSREKKERFSLILESASTNQTSMYLCASSTGTGGGLAGVSTDTQYFGPGTRLTVL.

This sequence joins TRBV4-1 and TRBJ2-2; D may be TRBD2 (5 bases). The CDR3 has 15 amino acids. V was trimmed by 4 bases and J by 0 bases, leaving 9 bases between them. Germline V gene lookup returns CDR1 MGHRA and CDR2 YSYEKL. The CDR3 bases are TGCGCCAGCAGCCTTAGGACTTCGAACACCGGGGAGCTGTTTTTT. It specifies CASSLRTSNTGELFF.

The chain carries TRBV11-1 and TRBJ2-1; 13 nucleotides line up with TRBD2. Germline V gives CDR1 SGHAT, CDR2 FQDESV (reference sequence). Losses at the gene ends were 5 bases for V and 10 bases for J; bases not matched to a gene: 11. The CDR3 totals 16 residues. The CDR3 is CASSLTTSGRLVEQFF. The CDR3 DNA sequence: TGTGCCAGCAGCCTAACGACTAGCGGGAGGCTAGTAGAGCAGTTCTTC.

The chain joins TRBV5-1 to TRBJ2-2, with a weak D call TRBD2 (6 bases). The V end lost 4 bases, the J end lost 0 bases, and 10 bases lay between the germline ends. The CDR3 runs 15 residues. CDR1 SGHRS and CDR2 YFSETQ come from the germline V gene. CDR3: CASSRDSANTGELFF. As DNA, the CDR3 is TGCGCCAGCAGCCGGGACTCGGCGAACACCGGGGAGCTGTTTTTT. Combining the CDR3 with reference TRBV5-1 and TRBJ2-2 gives the whole variable domain KAGVTQTPRYLIKTRGQQVTLSCSPISGHRSVSWYQQTPGQGLQFLFEYFSETQRNKGNFPGRFSGRQFSNSRSEMNVSTLELGDSALYLCASSRDSANTGELFFGEGSRLTVL.

V gene TRBV5-1 combines with J gene TRBJ2-7, with TRBD1 identical over 9 bases. Germline CDR1 is SGHRS and CDR2 is YFSETQ. V was pared by 4 bases and J by 6 bases, with 11 bases of the junction left unmatched. The CDR3 runs 15 residues. The CDR3 DNA follows: TGCGCCAGCAGCCTCTCCGGGACAGGGACGGGCGAGCAGTACTTC. Translated: CASSLSGTGTGEQYF.